A selection of T cell receptor beta chains follows, all from one sample in a study of control samples from healthy donors and cancer patients. Using immunoSEQ multiplex PCR, the repertoire was profiled, and TCRdb retains in-frame clones only, with some absent. The sample consists of 45,000 to 60,000 clones, roughly 92% of them appearing once. Sequenced material: blood. All receptors derive from a man in his thirties or forties in good health. CDR3s include the opening cysteine and the closing phenylalanine or tryptophan. A D gene is named only where the DNA matches it firmly. Clone sizes are given selectively: once, few, many, or a class where the clone is expanded.

>TRBV19|TRBJ2-2|.|.
CATRENTGELFF
TGTGCCACCCGGGAGAACACCGGGGAGCTGTTTTTT
>TRBV7-9|TRBJ1-1|.|.
CASSLVGGGNTEAFF
TGTGCCAGCAGCTTAGTCGGGGGAGGGAACACTGAAGCTTTCTTT
>TRBV25-1|TRBJ2-1|.|.
CASSVLGKANEQFF
TGTGCCAGCAGTGTATTGGGGAAGGCAAATGAGCAGTTCTTC
>TRBV9|TRBJ1-3|.|TRBD1
CASSTLGQGLAGNTIYF
TGTGCCAGCAGCACCCTGGGACAGGGGCTTGCAGGAAACACCATATATTTT
>TRBV28|TRBJ1-1|.|.
CASSFSSGARDTEAFF
TGTGCCAGCAGTTTTTCGTCGGGGGCGCGAGACACTGAAGCTTTCTTT
>TRBV5-1|TRBJ2-7|.|TRBD1
CASSLRQGWEQYF
TGCGCCAGCAGCTTACGACAGGGGTGGGAGCAGTACTTC
>TRBV7-9|TRBJ2-7|.|.
CASSLYRVDYEQYF
TGTGCCAGCAGCTTATACAGGGTCGATTACGAGCAGTACTTC
>TRBV6-4|TRBJ1-1|.|.
CASSVQMNTEAFF
TGTGCCAGCAGTGTGCAGATGAACACTGAAGCTTTCTTT
>TRBV7-3|TRBJ1-1|.|.
CASSLSQGSEAFF
TGTGCCAGCAGCTTAAGTCAGGGGAGTGAAGCTTTCTTT
>TRBV5-8|TRBJ1-4|.|.
CASSLDRLVNEKLFF
TGTGCCAGCAGCTTGGATCGGTTAGTGAATGAAAAACTGTTTTTT
>TRBV28|TRBJ1-4|.|TRBD1
CASSPGTGGVEKLFF
TGTGCCAGCAGTCCCGGGACAGGGGGGGTTGAAAAACTGTTTTTT
>TRBV27|TRBJ2-3|.|.
CASSLPGRMTDTQYF
TGTGCCAGCAGTTTACCTGGGAGGATGACAGATACGCAGTATTTT
>TRBV18|TRBJ2-1|few|TRBD2
CASSPAASGGRNEQFF
TGTGCCAGCTCACCAGCCGCTAGCGGGGGGCGCAATGAGCAGTTCTTC
>TRBV5-1|TRBJ2-7|.|TRBD1
CASSLALNPTRTGHEQYF
TGCGCCAGCAGCTTGGCCCTTAACCCCACCAGGACAGGCCACGAGCAGTACTTC
>TRBV9|TRBJ2-2|once|.
CASSPRPGSNTGELFF
TGTGCCAGCAGCCCCCGTCCGGGCAGTAACACCGGGGAGCTGTTTTTT
>TRBV10-1|TRBJ1-1|.|.
CASSEGFGGTEAFF
TGCGCCAGCAGTGAAGGGTTCGGGGGCACTGAAGCTTTCTTT
>TRBV28|TRBJ2-7|.|TRBD1
CASTPSEGQGAYEQYF
TGTGCCAGCACTCCATCGGAAGGACAGGGGGCCTACGAGCAGTACTTC
>TRBV7-8|TRBJ1-5|.|.
CASSFAQGSNQPQHF
TGTGCCAGCAGCTTCGCCCAGGGGAGCAATCAGCCCCAGCATTTT
>TRBV14|TRBJ2-5|.|.
CASSQGVVRRDQETQYF
TGTGCCAGCAGCCAAGGGGTCGTCAGGAGGGACCAAGAGACCCAGTACTTC
>TRBV19|TRBJ1-2|.|.
CASSNRGPLRGYTF
TGTGCCAGTAGTAATCGGGGACCCCTAAGGGGCTACACCTTC
>TRBV21-1|TRBJ1-2|.|.
CASSTGTGGLYGYTF
TGTGCCAGCAGCACCGGGACAGGGGGCCTCTATGGCTACACCTTC
>TRBV6-5|TRBJ2-5|.|.
CASSFDSQETQYF
TGTGCCAGCAGTTTCGACAGCCAAGAGACCCAGTACTTC
>TRBV24-1|TRBJ2-2|.|.
CATSDLIQGRGTGELFF
TGTGCCACCAGTGATTTGATTCAGGGAAGGGGGACCGGGGAGCTGTTTTTT
>TRBV27|TRBJ1-2|once|TRBD1
CASSTGVRYGYTF
TGTGCCAGCAGCACAGGGGTGCGGTATGGCTACACCTTC
>TRBV11-2|TRBJ1-1|.|.
CASSLDWDGLNTEAFF
TGTGCCAGCAGCTTAGATTGGGACGGATTGAACACTGAAGCTTTCTTT
>TRBV5-4|TRBJ2-2|.|.
CASSSPGTNTGELFF
TGTGCCAGCAGCTCGCCCGGGACCAACACCGGGGAGCTGTTTTTT
>TRBV5-6|TRBJ2-7|.|TRBD1
CASSLGQGSSYEQYF
TGTGCCAGCAGCTTGGGACAGGGGAGCTCCTACGAGCAGTACTTC
>TRBV4-1|TRBJ1-2|.|.
CASSQTMVDYYGYTF
TGCGCCAGCAGCCAAACTATGGTGGACTACTATGGCTACACCTTC
>TRBV6-5|TRBJ1-6|.|.
CASSENDNSPLHF
TGTGCCAGCAGCGAGAACGATAATTCACCCCTCCACTTT
>TRBV28|TRBJ2-6|.|.
CASNPDPGPRGANVLTF
TGTGCCAGCAACCCGGATCCGGGTCCCCGGGGGGCCAACGTCCTGACTTTC
>TRBV15|TRBJ1-2|.|.
CATSRDGIRDHYGYTF
TGTGCCACCAGCAGAGATGGGATCAGGGATCACTATGGCTACACCTTC
>TRBV5-4|TRBJ2-5|.|.
CASSFVPGETQYF
TGTGCCAGCAGCTTCGTCCCCGGAGAGACCCAGTACTTC
>TRBV4-3|TRBJ1-2|.|TRBD1
CASSQGPGQGFYGYTF
TGCGCCAGCAGCCAGGGGCCGGGACAGGGATTTTATGGCTACACCTTC
>TRBV6-6|TRBJ1-6|.|.
CASSTDRTPLHF
TGTGCCAGCAGTACGGACCGAACACCCCTCCACTTT
>TRBV14|TRBJ1-1|.|.
CASSQGIRLNTEAFF
TGTGCCAGCAGCCAAGGAATCCGCCTCAACACTGAAGCTTTCTTT
>TRBV4-2|TRBJ2-5|.|.
CASSQDWSDQETQYF
TGTGCCAGCAGCCAAGATTGGAGTGATCAAGAGACCCAGTACTTC
>TRBV6-4|TRBJ2-1|.|.
CASTPSVGSEQFF
TGTGCCAGCACCCCCAGCGTGGGGAGTGAGCAGTTCTTC
>TRBV6-4|TRBJ2-6|.|.
CASSDSTGANVLTF
TGTGCCAGCAGTGACTCGACTGGGGCCAACGTCCTGACTTTC
>TRBV4-1|TRBJ2-3|.|.
CASSQLRDTQYF
TGCGCCAGCAGCCAATTGCGGGATACGCAGTATTTT
>TRBV7-7|TRBJ2-3|.|TRBD2
CASSSREGTDTQYF
TGTGCTAGCAGCTCGCGGGAGGGCACAGATACGCAGTATTTT
>TRBV7-2|TRBJ1-5|.|TRBD1
CASSQQGYQPQHF
TGTGCCAGCAGCCAACAGGGGTATCAGCCCCAGCATTTT
>TRBV2|TRBJ1-1|.|.
CASSEREAVNTEAFF
TGTGCCAGCAGTGAAAGGGAGGCGGTGAACACTGAAGCTTTCTTT
>TRBV11-2|TRBJ2-2|.|.
CASSFGGNTGELFF
TGTGCCAGCAGCTTTGGAGGGAACACCGGGGAGCTGTTTTTT